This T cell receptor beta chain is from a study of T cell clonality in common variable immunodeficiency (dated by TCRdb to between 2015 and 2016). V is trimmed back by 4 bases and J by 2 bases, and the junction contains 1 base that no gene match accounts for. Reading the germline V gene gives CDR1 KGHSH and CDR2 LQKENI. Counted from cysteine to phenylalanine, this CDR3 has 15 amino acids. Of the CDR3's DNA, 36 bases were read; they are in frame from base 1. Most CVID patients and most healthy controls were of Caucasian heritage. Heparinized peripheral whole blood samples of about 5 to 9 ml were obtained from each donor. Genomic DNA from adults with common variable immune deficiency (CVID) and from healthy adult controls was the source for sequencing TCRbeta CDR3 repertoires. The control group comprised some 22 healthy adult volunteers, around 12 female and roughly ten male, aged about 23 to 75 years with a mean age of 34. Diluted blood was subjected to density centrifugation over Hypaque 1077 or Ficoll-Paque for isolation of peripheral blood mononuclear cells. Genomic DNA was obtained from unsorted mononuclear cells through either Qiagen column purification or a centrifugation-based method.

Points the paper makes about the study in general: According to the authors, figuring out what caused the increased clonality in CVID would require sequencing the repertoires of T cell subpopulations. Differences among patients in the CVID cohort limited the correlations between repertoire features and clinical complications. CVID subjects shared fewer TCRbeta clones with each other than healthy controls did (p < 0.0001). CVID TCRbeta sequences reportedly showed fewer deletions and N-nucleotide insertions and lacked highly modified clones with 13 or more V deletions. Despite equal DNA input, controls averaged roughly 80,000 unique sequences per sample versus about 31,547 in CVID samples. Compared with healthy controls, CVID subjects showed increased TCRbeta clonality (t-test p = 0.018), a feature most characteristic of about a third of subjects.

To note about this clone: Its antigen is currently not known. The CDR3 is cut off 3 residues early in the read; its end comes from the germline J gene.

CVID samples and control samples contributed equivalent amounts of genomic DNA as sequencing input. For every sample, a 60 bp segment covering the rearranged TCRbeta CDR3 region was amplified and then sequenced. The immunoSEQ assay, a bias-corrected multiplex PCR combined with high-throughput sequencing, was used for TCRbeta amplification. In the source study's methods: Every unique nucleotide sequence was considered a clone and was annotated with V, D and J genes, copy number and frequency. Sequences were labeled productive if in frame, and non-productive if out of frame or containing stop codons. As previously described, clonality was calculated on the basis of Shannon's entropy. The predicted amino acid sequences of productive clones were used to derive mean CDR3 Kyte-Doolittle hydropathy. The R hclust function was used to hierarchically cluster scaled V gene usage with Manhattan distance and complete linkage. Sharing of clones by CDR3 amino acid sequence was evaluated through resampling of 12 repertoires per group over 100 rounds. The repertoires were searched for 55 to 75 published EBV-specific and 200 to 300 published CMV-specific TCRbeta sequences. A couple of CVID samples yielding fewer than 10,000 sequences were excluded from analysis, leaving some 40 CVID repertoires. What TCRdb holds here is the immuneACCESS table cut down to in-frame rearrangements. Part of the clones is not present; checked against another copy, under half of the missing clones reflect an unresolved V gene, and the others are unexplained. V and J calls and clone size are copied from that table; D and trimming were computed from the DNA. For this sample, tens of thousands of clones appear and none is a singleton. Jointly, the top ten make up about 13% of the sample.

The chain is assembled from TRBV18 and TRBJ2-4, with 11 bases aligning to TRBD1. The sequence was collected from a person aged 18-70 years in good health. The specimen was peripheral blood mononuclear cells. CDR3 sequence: CASSRTGGTKNIQYF. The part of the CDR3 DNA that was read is TGTGCCAGCTCACGGACAGGGGGCACCAAAAACATT.